One sample yielded the 27 T cell receptor beta chains listed below, sequenced in a study of Graves' ophthalmopathy and Graves' hyperthyroidism. Amplification targeted the TCR beta CDR3 regions, with RNA transcripts as the source material. HTBI primers primed a first-round RT-PCR, and a second-round multiplex PCR followed. One entry per CDR3 protein, called by TCRdb with MiXCR from the multiplex PCR reads. The sample shows roughly 380,000 distinct CDR3 sequences, 15% of them seen only once. The material sequenced was peripheral blood. All receptors come from a woman aged 18 to 35 with stable Graves' hyperthyroidism.

This clonotype showed up many times. This chain links TRBV19 with TRBJ2-7; D is ambiguous. The germline V and J ends were trimmed by 5 bases and 1 base, with 9 bases remaining between them. The CDR3 has 13 residues. Germline-derived CDR1 and CDR2 are LNHDA and SQIVND (reference sequence). This CDR3 is CASSGPSSYEQYF. As DNA, the CDR3 is TGTGCCAGTAGTGGACCGTCTTCCTACGAGCAGTACTTC. Together with reference TRBV19 and TRBJ2-7, the CDR3 gives the full variable domain: DGGITQSPKYLFRKEGQNVTLSCEQNLNHDAMYWYRQDPGQGLRLIYYSQIVNDFQKGDIAEGYSVSREKKESFPLTVTSAQKNPTAFYLCASSGPSSYEQYFGPGTRLTVT.

This clonotype has at least ten counts. The rearrangement links TRBV10-1 to TRBJ1-1, with no clear D. Trimming took off 0 bases at V and 3 bases at J, with 5 bases between the two ends. The CDR3 is 13 residues long. CDR1 and CDR2 (germline): WNHNN, SYGVQD (reference sequence). CDR3 coding DNA: TGCGCCAGCAGTGAGTCTGTGGACACTGAAGCTTTCTTT. Protein: CASSESVDTEAFF.

This clonotype was recorded at least ten times. The chain is built from TRBV24-1 and TRBJ1-5; D ambiguous. The V gene lost 2 bases and the J gene lost 7 bases, with 5 bases spanning the gap. There are 12 residues in the CDR3. Germline V CDR1 and CDR2: KGHDR, SFDVKD. CDR3 region: CATSDSPQPQHF. The CDR3 DNA reads TGTGCCACCAGTGATTCCCCCCAGCCCCAGCATTTT.

The V gene is TRBV5-4, the J gene TRBJ2-6, with 12 bases matching TRBD2. Trimming cost V 3 bases and J 1 base; bases outside gene matches: 11. CDR1 is SGHNT, CDR2 YYREEE, per germline (reference sequence). This CDR3 region has 20 residues. Here the CDR3 reads CASSSGLAGYPGSGANVLTF. The CDR3 DNA reads TGTGCCAGCAGCTCTGGACTAGCGGGGTATCCCGGGTCTGGGGCCAACGTCCTGACTTTC.

This clonotype was counted ten times or more. The gene calls are TRBV7-9 and TRBJ2-7; TRBD1 matches 7 bases. With V trimmed by 4 bases and J by 6 bases, 12 bases remained unmatched. Germline CDR1 is SEHNR and CDR2 is FQNEAQ (reference sequence). CDR3 length equals 15 residues. CDR3 amino acids: CASSSPGQPPGEQYF. DNA for the CDR3: TGTGCCAGCAGCTCACCGGGACAGCCCCCAGGCGAGCAGTACTTC.

There are a few counts of this clonotype. V gene TRBV30 combines with J gene TRBJ2-3, with 9 bases fitting TRBD1. V trimming: 4 bases; J trimming: 4 bases; junction bases outside the gene matches: 6. Germline loops: CDR1 GTSNPN, CDR2 SVGIG (reference sequence). The CDR3 runs 14 residues. CDR3 loop: CAWTGTGFPDTQYF. Here the CDR3 DNA reads TGTGCCTGGACCGGGACAGGGTTTCCAGATACGCAGTATTTT.

This clonotype was seen ten or more times. V gene TRBV27 combines with J gene TRBJ2-7, with TRBD1 matching 8 bases. Per the germline V gene, CDR1 is MNHEY and CDR2 is SMNVEV (reference sequence). V shed 6 bases and J 2 bases; nucleotides not matched to a gene: 6. The CDR3 has 14 residues. CDR3 coding DNA: TGTGCCAGCAGAAGGGCAGGGGGCCCCTACGAGCAGTACTTC. This encodes CASRRAGGPYEQYF.

The genes are TRBV10-3 and TRBJ2-5; TRBD2 aligns across 15 bases. Germline trimming cut 1 base from V and 4 bases from J; bases unmatched to any gene: 7. CDR1 and CDR2 from the germline V gene are ENHRY and SYGVKD. The CDR3 is 18 residues long. CDR3 sequence (DNA): TGTGCCATCAGTGAGTTCGGGACTAGCGGGGGGCGAAGAGAGACCCAGTACTTC. Its protein is CAISEFGTSGGRRETQYF.

This clonotype was seen ten or more times. V gene TRBV7-9 combines with J gene TRBJ1-6; D may be TRBD1 (6 bases). The germline V gene has CDR1 SEHNR and CDR2 FQNEAQ (reference sequence). The germline V and J ends were trimmed by 8 bases and 6 bases, with 17 bases remaining between them. This CDR3 spans 15 amino acids. DNA for the CDR3: TGTGCCAGCGGACCGACGACAGGAGCTAATTCACCCCTCCACTTT. Amino acid sequence: CASGPTTGANSPLHF.

This chain links TRBV10-3 with TRBJ1-5; D call uncertain. In germline, CDR1 is ENHRY, CDR2 SYGVKD. This CDR3 region has 15 residues. Between the trimmed V and J ends, which lost 0 bases and 3 bases, there was a span of 9 bases. The CDR3 sequence: CAISESDGNNQPQHF. The CDR3 bases are TGTGCCATCAGTGAGTCCGACGGGAACAATCAGCCCCAGCATTTT.

This clonotype showed up many times. The rearrangement joins TRBV7-9 to TRBJ1-2; 7 nucleotides agree with TRBD1. The CDR3 is 15 amino acids. Germline-derived CDR1 and CDR2 are SEHNR and FQNEAQ (reference sequence). V lost 5 bases and J lost 4; bases outside the gene matches: 10. The CDR3 reads CASSLLETGSYGYTF. The CDR3 DNA reads TGTGCCAGCAGCCTACTCGAGACAGGGAGCTATGGCTACACCTTC.

This clonotype was seen only a few times. The chain combines TRBV3-1 with TRBJ2-5, with a tentative D call TRBD2 (7 bases). This CDR3 comprises 17 residues. Germline assignment: CDR1 LGHDT and CDR2 YNNKEL (reference sequence). Trimming pared 4 bases from V and 4 bases from J, leaving 22 bases between. The CDR3 nucleotides read TGTGCCAGCAGCCGAGATAGGCGGGGGCCCGGCGGAGAGACCCAGTACTTC. It is translated as CASSRDRRGPGGETQYF.

Worth noting for this clonotype: At one of its ends the junction is not consistent with the germline gene, which may arise from a read error. V gene TRBV12-3 or TRBV12-4 combines with J gene TRBJ1-5; 9 nucleotides align to TRBD1. The CDR3 is 15 residues long. The CDR3 is CAGSLGDRAYQPQHF. The CDR3 DNA is TGTGCCGGCAGTTTGGGGGACAGGGCCTATCAGCCCCAGCATTTT.

This clonotype was observed at least ten times. The junction differs from germline at one of its ends, possibly a read error. The chain has TRBV6-2 or TRBV6-3 and TRBJ1-5, with no clear D. The V gene's germline CDR1 is MNHEY and CDR2 SVGEGT. This CDR3 is 15 amino acids long. The CDR3 DNA is TGTACCAGCAGTTACGGCGGCAGGCAGAATCAGCCCCAGCATTTT. Translating it yields CTSSYGGRQNQPQHF.

This clonotype was seen a handful of times. For the CDR3, the DNA is TGTGCCAGCAGCGGCAGGGGGGGAAATGGCTACACCTTC. It specifies CASSGRGGNGYTF. The V gene is TRBV7-3, the J gene TRBJ1-2, with 7 bases identical to TRBD1. Germline V lookup: CDR1 SGHTA, CDR2 FQGTGA. Trimming removed 5 bases from V and 6 bases from J; junction bases left unmatched: 6. This CDR3 has 13 residues.

The gene calls are TRBV12-3 or TRBV12-4 and TRBJ1-1, with a tentative D call TRBD1 (6 bases). The CDR3 runs to 15 residues. V gave up 7 bases and J gave up 1 base, with 16 bases separating them. The CDR3 loop reads CASTPQGIGNTEAFF. In DNA, the CDR3 is TGTGCCAGCACCCCCCAGGGGATTGGGAACACTGAAGCTTTCTTT.

This clonotype was seen repeatedly, ten times or more. The rearrangement joins TRBV20-1 to TRBJ1-1; TRBD1 might be the D (5 bases). The CDR3 spans 14 residues. Trimming removed 4 bases from V and 2 bases from J, with 14 bases in between. CDR1 is DFQATT and CDR2 is SNEGSKA in the germline V gene (reference sequence). As DNA, the CDR3 is TGCAGTGCTACTAGAGGACACCTCAACACTGAAGCTTTCTTT. Translating gives CSATRGHLNTEAFF.

This clonotype was recorded many times. CDR3 bases: TGTGCCAGCAGCCCCGCCGGGTGGATGGAGACCCAGTACTTC. Translating gives CASSPAGWMETQYF. This chain joins TRBV6-4 and TRBJ2-5, with D unclear. Trimming cost V 6 bases and J 5 bases, with 16 bases left between them. This CDR3 contains 14 residues. In germline, CDR1 is MRHNA, CDR2 SNTAGT.

Ten or more counts support this clonotype. V is TRBV7-2 and J is TRBJ2-5, with TRBD2 identical over 7 bases. Losses at the gene ends were 2 bases for V and 2 bases for J; bases not matched to a gene: 2. The CDR3 totals 14 residues. Germline-derived CDR1 and CDR2 are SGHTA and FQGNSA. The CDR3 is CASSLWGLQETQYF. In DNA form, the CDR3 reads TGTGCCAGCAGCTTATGGGGACTACAAGAGACCCAGTACTTC.

V is TRBV12-5 and J is TRBJ2-3; tentatively, D is TRBD1 or TRBD2 (5 bases each). The CDR3 is 15 amino acids. Germline CDR1 reads LGHNT; CDR2 reads FRNRAP. Trimming removed 1 base at V and 2 bases at J, with 10 bases between. The chain's CDR3 is CASGLDGAITDTQYF. DNA for the CDR3: TGTGCTAGTGGTTTGGACGGGGCCATCACAGATACGCAGTATTTT. The full variable domain, in which reference TRBV12-5 and TRBJ2-3 provide the parts outside the CDR3, is DARVTQTPRHKVTEMGQEVTMRCQPILGHNTVFWYRQTMMQGLELLAYFRNRAPLDDSGMPKDRFSAEMPDATLATLKIQPSEPRDSAVYFCASGLDGAITDTQYFGPGTRLTVL.

This clonotype was found many times. V gene TRBV20-1 combines with J gene TRBJ1-1; 9 bases agree with TRBD1. Germline CDR1 reads DFQATT; CDR2 reads SNEGSKA (reference sequence). The junction had 15 bases not matched to a gene; V was cut back by 5 bases and J by 5 bases. The CDR3 is 16 amino acids. Here the CDR3 DNA reads TGCAGTGCTTCCGTAACAGGGGGCAGGGGTGAGACTGAAGCTTTCTTT. This codes for CSASVTGGRGETEAFF.

Many counts were recorded for this clonotype. This chain uses TRBV7-6 with TRBJ2-7; D possibly uses TRBD1 or TRBD2 (5 bases each). V lost 0 bases, J lost 2 bases, and 11 bases lay in between. The CDR3 is made up of 15 amino acids. Germline lookup yields CDR1 SGHVS and CDR2 FNYEAQ. The CDR3 bases are TGTGCCAGCAGCTTAGCGGGGACGAGACCCTACGAGCAGTACTTC. Translated, it gives CASSLAGTRPYEQYF.

This clonotype has at least ten counts. V is TRBV7-8 and J is TRBJ1-1; D is possibly TRBD1 (5 bases). Per germline, CDR1 SGHVS and CDR2 FQNEAQ. CDR3 length: 12 amino acids. V shed 1 base and J shed 6 bases, with 6 bases lying between them. CDR3 in DNA: TGTGCCAGCAGCTTAGGGGACGCTGAAGCTTTCTTT. Translated: CASSLGDAEAFF.

Many counts were recorded for this clonotype. The rearrangement joins TRBV7-9 to TRBJ1-5; no firm D call. V lost 5 bases and J 4 bases, leaving 9 bases between the germline ends. This CDR3 comprises 13 residues. The germline gives CDR1 SEHNR, CDR2 FQNEAQ (reference sequence). The CDR3, as DNA: TGTGCCAGCAGCCGGGCTACTAATCAGCCCCAGCATTTT. Amino acid sequence: CASSRATNQPQHF.

Remarks on this clonotype: A much larger clone differs by one base, so this may be a read error. This chain joins TRBV2 and TRBJ1-2, with TRBD1 as a possible D gene (6 bases). Germline values: CDR1 SNHLY, CDR2 FYNNEI. The CDR3 sequence is 13 residues long. The CDR3 DNA reads as TGTGCCAGCAGTCAAGGACAGATCTATGGCTACAGCTTC. It encodes CASSQGQIYGYSF.

This clonotype was recorded at least ten times. The genes are TRBV20-1 and TRBJ2-7, with 10 bases that match TRBD1. The CDR3 sequence is 14 residues long. Trimming removed 5 bases from V and 10 bases from J; junction bases left unmatched: 14. CDR1 is DFQATT and CDR2 is SNEGSKA in the germline V gene (reference sequence). The DNA of the CDR3 is TGCAGTGCTGGGACCGGGACAGGGGTGAACCGTCAGTACTTC. It yields the protein CSAGTGTGVNRQYF.

This clonotype was counted between two and nine times. Since a much larger clone is just one base distant, this may be a read error. V usage is TRBV4-1 and J usage is TRBJ1-1; a possible D gene is TRBD1 (6 bases). This CDR3 contains 15 residues. V lost 4 bases, J lost 1 base, and 13 bases lay in between. Germline V gene data show CDR1 as MGHRA and CDR2 as YSYEKL. The chain's CDR3 is CASSLYGTSNTEAFF. CDR3 DNA: TGCGCCAGCAGCCTTTACGGGACATCGAACACTGAAGCTTTCTTT.